Presented here are 32 T cell receptor beta chains from one specimen sequenced in a study of blood T cell repertoires in COVID-19. TCRdb's table, derived via immunoSEQ multiplex PCR, lists solely in-frame clones and lacks some. The repertoire holds 150,000 or so clones, 80% to 90% seen once, with roughly 12% in the top ten. The material sequenced was peripheral blood. The source of these receptors is a man between 18 and 29 years old with COVID-19, enrolled during active disease.

The chain links TRBV27 to TRBJ2-3, with D unclear. CDR3 size: 11 residues. CDR1 is MNHEY and CDR2 is SMNVEV in the germline V gene (reference sequence). V dropped 8 bases and J dropped 6 bases, with 9 bases sitting between them. The DNA for the CDR3 is TGTGCCAGCCTTCCGAGGGATACGCAGTATTTT. Protein product: CASLPRDTQYF.

This clone was recorded only once. The chain recombines TRBV5-8 with TRBJ2-7; 7 bases fit TRBD1. Germline-derived CDR1 and CDR2 are SGHTS and YDEGEE. This CDR3 spans 15 amino acids. The junction had 11 bases not matched to a gene; V was cut back by 3 bases and J by 5 bases. In nucleotides, the CDR3 is TGTGCCAGCAGCTGGGGGACAGCATGGGGAAACGAGCAGTACTTC. Protein: CASSWGTAWGNEQYF. Full variable domain (missing parts from reference TRBV5-8 and TRBJ2-7): EAGVTQSPTHLIKTRGQQATLRCSPISGHTSVYWYQQALGLGLQFLLWYDEGEERNRGNFPPRFSGRQFPNYSSELNVNALELEDSALYLCASSWGTAWGNEQYFGPGTRLTVT.

This clone was seen a few times. The genes are TRBV5-5 and TRBJ2-7; D is unresolved. With 2 bases removed from V and 2 bases from J, the gap between germline ends came to 5 bases. In germline, CDR1 is SGHKS, CDR2 YYEKEE (reference sequence). The CDR3 covers 12 residues. The chain's CDR3 is CASSFRAYEQYF. The CDR3 DNA sequence: TGTGCCAGCAGCTTCCGTGCCTACGAGCAGTACTTC.

This rearrangement joins TRBV7-8 to TRBJ2-7; D is possibly TRBD1 (6 bases). There are 15 residues in the CDR3. Germline CDR1 and CDR2: SGHVS and FQNEAQ. V lost 5 bases and J lost 5, with 19 bases in between. This CDR3 reads CASSPLGTSDHEQYF. In nucleotides, the CDR3 is TGTGCCAGCAGCCCACTCGGGACATCGGACCACGAGCAGTACTTC.

The rearrangement uses TRBV5-6 and TRBJ2-7, with D possibly matching TRBD1 (6 bases). The CDR3 is 14 residues long. Trimming removed 0 bases from V and 3 bases from J, with 10 bases in between. CDR1 is SGHDT, CDR2 YYEEEE, per germline. The DNA for the CDR3 is TGTGCCAGCAGCTTGGTGGGGGCACGCTACGAGCAGTACTTC. Translating it yields CASSLVGARYEQYF. Supplemented by reference TRBV5-6 and TRBJ2-7, the full variable domain reads DAGVTQSPTHLIKTRGQQVTLRCSPKSGHDTVSWYQQALGQGPQFIFQYYEEEERQRGNFPDRFSGHQFPNYSSELNVNALLLGDSALYLCASSLVGARYEQYFGPGTRLTVT.

The sample holds a few counts of this clone. V is TRBV6-5 and J is TRBJ2-2; TRBD2 is a possible D gene (5 bases). V was trimmed by 0 bases and J by 5 bases, leaving 10 bases between them. This CDR3 is 15 amino acids long. The germline gives CDR1 MNHEY, CDR2 SVGAGI. Written as DNA, the CDR3 is TGTGCCAGCAGTTACTCGGGGTCGGGGACCGGGGAGCTGTTTTTT. Protein product: CASSYSGSGTGELFF.

The chain uses TRBV5-4 and TRBJ2-3; weak D call: TRBD2 (6 bases). The CDR3 length is 13 residues. V shed 4 bases and J shed 7 bases, with 13 bases lying between them. Germline lookup yields CDR1 SGHNT and CDR2 YYREEE (reference sequence). The CDR3 loop reads CASSLPGLHTQYF. The CDR3 DNA reads as TGTGCCAGCAGCCTCCCGGGACTTCATACGCAGTATTTT.

The chain employs TRBV29-1 and TRBJ2-1, with TRBD1 matching over 10 bases. Trimming removed 4 bases from V and 6 bases from J; junction bases left unmatched: 3. Germline values: CDR1 SQVTM, CDR2 ANQGSEA. This CDR3 is 13 amino acids long. CDR3 bases: TGCAGCGTTGGACAGGGGGCCGGCAATGAGCAGTTCTTC. Encoded protein: CSVGQGAGNEQFF.

This clone is a singleton in its sample. The rearrangement uses TRBV5-8 and TRBJ1-1; D is unclear. Germline CDR1 reads SGHTS; CDR2 reads YDEGEE. V lost 2 bases and J 1 base, leaving 9 bases between the germline ends. This CDR3 has 14 amino acids. CDR3 in amino acids: CASSFRRGNTEAFF. In nucleotides, the CDR3 is TGTGCCAGCAGCTTTCGAAGAGGGAACACTGAAGCTTTCTTT.

With regard to this clone: A much more abundant neighbour one base away suggests this may be a read error. This chain links TRBV7-9 with TRBJ2-7, with D possibly being TRBD1 (5 bases). CDR3 size: 14 residues. The V gene lost 1 base and the J gene lost 1 base, with 8 bases spanning the gap. CDR1 and CDR2 (germline): SEHNR, FQNEAQ (reference sequence). CDR3 nucleotide sequence: TGTGCCAGCAGCTTAGGGGCAGGGTCCTACGAGCAGTACTTC. Translating it yields CASSLGAGSYEQYF. Drawing the rest from reference TRBV7-9 and TRBJ2-7, the complete variable domain is DTGVSQNPRHKITKRGQNVTFRCDPISEHNRLYWYRQTLGQGPEFLTYFQNEAQLEKSRLLSDRFSAERPKGSFSTLEIQRTEQGDSAMYLCASSLGAGSYEQYFGPGTRLTVT.

In regard to this clone: Its ends do not fully match the called genes, so a read error is possible. The V call is TRBV29-1, the J call TRBJ1-4, with D possibly being TRBD1 (5 bases). CDR1 is SQVTM and CDR2 is ANQGSEA in the germline V gene. This CDR3 is 13 amino acids long. The DNA for the CDR3 is TGCAGCTGCCCGACAGTGAGGAGGGAAAAACTGCTTTTT. Its protein is CSCPTVRREKLLF. The variable domain in full, completed from reference TRBV29-1 and TRBJ1-4, reads SAVISQKPSRDICQRGTSLTIQCQVDSQVTMMFWYRQQPGQSLTLIATANQGSEATYESGFVIDKFPISRPNLTFSTLTVSNMSPEDSSIYLCSCPTVRREKLLFGSGTQLSVL.

DNA for the CDR3: TGTGCCAGCAGTTACTCCTGGAGGGATCAGCCCCAGCATTTT. It is translated as CASSYSWRDQPQHF. The rearrangement uses TRBV6-6 and TRBJ1-5; D ambiguous. Germline lookup yields CDR1 MNHNY and CDR2 SVGAGI (reference sequence). V was trimmed by 0 bases and J by 5 bases, leaving 8 bases between them. This CDR3 comprises 14 residues.

The chain has TRBV13 and TRBJ2-2, with D possibly matching TRBD1 (6 bases). CDR1 and CDR2 from the germline V gene are PRHDT and FYEKMQ (reference sequence). Trimming left V 4 bases short and J 8 bases short, with 8 bases between. This CDR3 spans 12 amino acids. CDR3: CASSSGTGELFF. The CDR3 DNA sequence: TGTGCCAGCAGCTCAGGGACAGGGGAGCTGTTTTTT.

V gene TRBV28 combines with J gene TRBJ1-2, with D maybe TRBD1 (5 bases). From germline, CDR1 is MDHEN and CDR2 SYDVKM. The CDR3 has 15 amino acids. V lost 2 bases and J 4 bases, leaving 14 bases between the germline ends. The CDR3 spells CASSLGGGRVYGYTF. Written as DNA, the CDR3 is TGTGCCAGCAGTTTAGGGGGAGGCAGGGTCTATGGCTACACCTTC.

The chain uses TRBV5-1 and TRBJ2-1, with D possibly being TRBD2 (6 bases). Germline CDR1 and CDR2: SGHRS and YFSETQ. There are 15 residues in the CDR3. The ends were cut back, 5 bases at V and 3 bases at J, with 15 bases in the middle. CDR3 in amino acids: CASRVSGTHYNEQFF. DNA for the CDR3: TGCGCCAGCAGAGTTAGCGGTACCCACTACAATGAGCAGTTCTTC.

The J gene is TRBJ2-1, the V gene TRBV4-3; 7 bases fit TRBD2. V dropped 1 base and J dropped 0; count of bases not matched to a gene: 0. Germline CDR1 and CDR2: LGHNA and YSLEER. The CDR3 loop spans 15 amino acids. CDR3: CASSQGGSSYNEQFF. The DNA of the CDR3 is TGCGCCAGCAGCCAAGGCGGGAGCTCCTACAATGAGCAGTTCTTC.

This clone was counted once. The CDR3 here is CAWSGYGGSLYEQYF. For the CDR3, the DNA is TGTGCCTGGAGTGGCTACGGCGGGAGTCTCTACGAGCAGTACTTC. V usage is TRBV30 and J usage is TRBJ2-7; 7 positions match TRBD2. This CDR3 contains 15 residues. The V and J ends lost 1 base and 3 bases, in that order; junction bases with no gene match: 9. Germline V gene sequence: CDR1 GTSNPN, CDR2 SVGIG (reference sequence).

The J gene is TRBJ2-7, the V gene TRBV20-1; D is perhaps TRBD2 (6 bases). Germline CDR1 and CDR2: DFQATT and SNEGSKA (reference sequence). This CDR3 is built from 14 residues. The ends were cut back, 3 bases at V and 0 bases at J, with 12 bases in the middle. This chain's CDR3 is CSASPLANSYEQYF. In nucleotides, the CDR3 is TGCAGTGCTAGTCCGCTAGCGAACTCCTACGAGCAGTACTTC.

The genes are TRBV6-2 or TRBV6-3 and TRBJ2-3, with D possibly being TRBD1 (6 bases). V lost 0 bases, J lost 4 bases, and 11 bases lay in between. The germline V gene encodes CDR1 MNHEY and CDR2 SVGEGT. The CDR3 is 15 residues long. The CDR3 bases are TGTGCCAGCAGTTACTCGACAGGCCCCCCAGATACGCAGTATTTT. Translated: CASSYSTGPPDTQYF.

This sequence joins TRBV4-1 and TRBJ2-3, with TRBD1 matching over 8 bases. The CDR3 runs 16 residues. The V and J ends lost 5 bases and 0 bases, in that order; junction bases with no gene match: 7. The V gene's germline CDR1 is MGHRA and CDR2 YSYEKL. The CDR3 sequence is CASSYRTGTSTDTQYF. In DNA form, the CDR3 reads TGCGCCAGCAGCTACCGGACAGGGACGAGCACAGATACGCAGTATTTT.

This sequence joins TRBV5-4 and TRBJ2-1; 7 positions agree with TRBD2. Germline V gene data show CDR1 as SGHNT and CDR2 as YYREEE (reference sequence). There are 16 residues in the CDR3. The J segment lost 0 bases and the V segment lost 0 bases, leaving 3 bases of the junction unmatched. This CDR3 is CASSLGRDYSYNEQFF. Here the CDR3 DNA reads TGTGCCAGCAGCTTGGGCCGGGACTACTCCTACAATGAGCAGTTCTTC.

The gene calls are TRBV3-1 (or the pseudogene TRBV3-2) and TRBJ2-5; D gene uncertain. The J call may be in error: the DNA end matches TRBJ2-7 better. The germline V gene encodes CDR1 LGHDT and CDR2 YNNKEL (reference sequence). This CDR3 contains 13 residues. The CDR3 nucleotides are TGTGCCAGCAGCCAATATACCGCAAGCGAGCAGTACTTC. It codes for CASSQYTASEQYF.

J is TRBJ2-6 and V is TRBV7-6; 7 nucleotides agree with TRBD2. The germline gives CDR1 SGHVS, CDR2 FNYEAQ. The CDR3 consists of 16 residues. Trimming removed 1 base from V and 2 bases from J; junction bases left unmatched: 2. The CDR3 loop reads CASSLGRGAGANVLTF. CDR3 DNA: TGTGCCAGCAGCTTAGGCCGGGGGGCTGGGGCCAACGTCCTGACTTTC.

The chain couples TRBV7-9 to TRBJ2-2; weak D call: TRBD1 (5 bases). V lost 3 bases, J lost 7 bases, and 15 bases lay in between. The CDR3 sequence is 15 residues long. Germline V CDR1 and CDR2: SEHNR, FQNEAQ (reference sequence). The CDR3 DNA reads TGTGCCAGCAGCTTTGGGGCCCTTGGATTCGGGGAGCTGTTTTTT. Encoded protein: CASSFGALGFGELFF.

The rearrangement links TRBV5-1 to TRBJ2-3, with D unclear. In germline, CDR1 is SGHRS, CDR2 YFSETQ. V was cut by 0 bases and J by 0 bases, with 8 bases left in between. The CDR3 consists of 15 residues. This CDR3 is CASSLGASSTDTQYF. CDR3 sequence (DNA): TGCGCCAGCAGCTTGGGGGCGTCTAGCACAGATACGCAGTATTTT.

The chain has TRBV18 and TRBJ2-2; a weak D match, TRBD2 (6 bases). The CDR3 has 15 amino acids. Germline CDR1 KGHSH, CDR2 LQKENI. Trimming cost V 6 bases and J 6 bases, with 17 bases left between them. This CDR3 is CASSTREGVSGELFF. CDR3 DNA: TGTGCCAGCTCCACGCGGGAAGGCGTCTCCGGGGAGCTGTTTTTT.

Only one count was recorded for this clone. The CDR3: CASSTGLVNQPQHF. CDR3 sequence (DNA): TGTGCCAGCAGTACGGGACTTGTAAATCAGCCCCAGCATTTT. The chain uses TRBV6-6 and TRBJ1-5, with D possibly TRBD1 on 5 matching bases. Germline CDR1 MNHNY, CDR2 SVGAGI (reference sequence). The CDR3 totals 14 residues. With 5 bases removed from V and 4 bases from J, the gap between germline ends came to 12 bases.

V gene TRBV19 combines with J gene TRBJ2-1, with TRBD1 identical over 8 bases. The CDR3 consists of 15 residues. Germline CDR1 LNHDA, CDR2 SQIVND (reference sequence). Losses at the gene ends were 4 bases for V and 3 bases for J; bases not matched to a gene: 5. This CDR3 reads CASSNSGGYYNEQFF. The CDR3 bases are TGTGCCAGTAGTAACTCAGGGGGCTACTACAATGAGCAGTTCTTC. Full variable domain (outside the CDR3, taken from reference TRBV19 and TRBJ2-1): DGGITQSPKYLFRKEGQNVTLSCEQNLNHDAMYWYRQDPGQGLRLIYYSQIVNDFQKGDIAEGYSVSREKKESFPLTVTSAQKNPTAFYLCASSNSGGYYNEQFFGPGTRLTVL.

The chain uses TRBV27 and TRBJ2-7, with 7 nucleotides matching TRBD2. Germline V gives CDR1 MNHEY, CDR2 SMNVEV (reference sequence). The J segment lost 6 bases and the V segment lost 4 bases, leaving 6 bases of the junction unmatched. The length of the CDR3 is 13 residues. CDR3 protein: CASSSHTGGEQYF. The CDR3 nucleotides are TGTGCCAGCAGTTCCCACACGGGGGGCGAGCAGTACTTC.

CDR3 coding DNA: TGTGCCAGCAGTCGGGACAGTCCCTACGAGCAGTACTTC. Its protein is CASSRDSPYEQYF. V and J are TRBV5-8 and TRBJ2-7, with 7 bases aligning to TRBD1. V lost 5 bases and J lost 2; bases outside the gene matches: 4. Germline V lookup: CDR1 SGHTS, CDR2 YDEGEE. This CDR3 has 13 amino acids.

V usage is TRBV5-1 and J usage is TRBJ1-6, with 8 bases aligning to TRBD1. This CDR3 comprises 15 residues. From germline, CDR1 is SGHRS and CDR2 YFSETQ. V was pared by 2 bases and J by 7 bases, with 5 bases of the junction left unmatched. DNA for the CDR3: TGCGCCAGCAGCTTACAGGGGGATGAAAATTCACCCCTCCACTTT. It is translated as CASSLQGDENSPLHF.

The chain employs TRBV28 and TRBJ2-7; TRBD2 agrees at 15 bases. The germline V gene encodes CDR1 MDHEN and CDR2 SYDVKM. The V segment lost 4 bases and the J segment 0 bases; nucleotides outside the gene matches: 19. The CDR3 sequence is 22 residues long. The CDR3 coding sequence is TGTGCCAGCAGTTGGGCCTCTTGGCGTGGACTAGCGGGAGGGCCGAGCTCCTACGAGCAGTACTTC. Amino acids: CASSWASWRGLAGGPSSYEQYF.